This T cell receptor beta chain stems from a study of tumor and adjacent non-tumor tissue in lung cancer. Study conclusions and caveats: TCR diversity was significantly greater in tumor than normal lung tissue.

Details on this clonotype: Its antigen is undetermined. Germline and junction disagree at one end, which may indicate a read error.

Looked up from germline, CDR1 is SQVTM and CDR2 is ANQGSEA. The CDR3 spans 13 residues. This sample's RNA came from whole unsorted tissue. The normal lung tissue was taken more than 3 cm from the tumor edge. Three rounds of nested PCR, following a modified ARM-PCR protocol, produced the TCRbeta library. Via MiXCR, TCRdb re-called the multiplex PCR reads, giving one row per CDR3 protein. The sample lists 65,000 to 85,000 distinct CDR3 sequences, 76% occurring once. The receptor was isolated from a man aged 60-69 years with non-small cell lung cancer. Sequencing was performed on distant non-tumor lung tissue. J is TRBJ1-1 and V is TRBV29-1; 7 bases align to TRBD1. CDR3 protein: CSVSAGGDAEAFF. The CDR3 DNA reads TGCAGCGTCTCGGCAGGGGGGGACGCTGAAGCCTTCTTT.